A selection of T cell receptor beta chains follows, all from one sample in a study of T cells in Graves' hyperthyroidism and ophthalmopathy. TCRdb re-analysed the multiplex PCR reads in MiXCR, keeping a single row per CDR3 protein. The profile shows approximately 590,000 distinct CDR3 sequences, 15% to 19% of them singletons. The source material was blood. The receptors were gathered from a woman aged 25-40 years with Graves' hyperthyroidism. Each CDR3 is given with its conserved first and last residue. Each record gives: clone size, J gene, D gene, V gene, CDR3 length, CDR3 DNA, CDR3 protein. The D gene is left open where the match is weak. Only part of the rows carry a size: once, few, many, or a class if the clone is expanded.

>few|TRBJ2-1|-|TRBV6-1|15
TGTGCCAGCTCTTCCCTGGCGGACTCCTACAATGAGCAGTTCTTC
CASSSLADSYNEQFF
>-|TRBJ2-3|TRBD2|TRBV29-1|14
TGCAGCGTTTACCCTAGCGGGAACACAGATACGCAGTATTTT
CSVYPSGNTDTQYF
>many|TRBJ1-6|-|TRBV30|15
TGTGCCTGGAGTAGACGGGGAGTTGGGAATTCACCCCTCCACTTT
CAWSRRGVGNSPLHF
>few|TRBJ2-1|TRBD2|TRBV6-1|15
TGTGCCAGCACCCGGGGACTAGCGGGAGGCAATGAGCAGTTCTTC
CASTRGLAGGNEQFF
>-|TRBJ1-2|-|TRBV15|17
TGTGCCACCAGCAGCCCCTCCATAATGGGATTTAACTATGGCTACACCTTC
CATSSPSIMGFNYGYTF
>many|TRBJ2-1|TRBD2|TRBV20-1|15
TGCAGTGCCGAGGGGAGTAGCGGGAGGTGGAATGAGCAGTTCTTC
CSAEGSSGRWNEQFF
>-|TRBJ2-5|-|TRBV4-3|15
TGCGCCAGCAGCCTAGGTGGGGGAGTGGAAGAGACCCAGTACTTC
CASSLGGGVEETQYF
>-|TRBJ2-1|TRBD2|TRBV7-7|13
TGTGCTAGCAGCTTAGCGCGGGACTATCAGCAGTTCTTC
CASSLARDYQQFF
>few|TRBJ2-5|-|TRBV7-9|14
TGTGCCAGCAGCTTAGGACTGACCCAAGAGACCCAGTACTTC
CASSLGLTQETQYF
>many|TRBJ2-7|TRBD1|TRBV6-6|16
TGTGCCAGCAGTTACGGTAGCACGCCGACAGGGTACGAGCAGTACTTC
CASSYGSTPTGYEQYF
>few|TRBJ2-7|TRBD2|TRBV2|15
TGTGCCAGCAGCCGGACTAGCGGGATCGGCTACGAGCAGTACTTC
CASSRTSGIGYEQYF
>many|TRBJ1-1|-|TRBV10-3|15
TGTGCCATCAGTGAGTCCCACAGGGATGGGTCTGAAGCTTTCTTT
CAISESHRDGSEAFF
>-|TRBJ2-1|-|TRBV11-1|14
TGTGTCAGCAGCTCCAGTGGCACCTACAATGAGCAGTTCTTC
CVSSSSGTYNEQFF
>many|TRBJ2-2|-|TRBV27|16
TGTGCCAGCAGTGCTAGGGACCCAGCGAACACCGGGGAGCTGTTTTTT
CASSARDPANTGELFF
>-|TRBJ2-7|TRBD2|TRBV7-3|17
TGTGCCAGCAGCTCTTACGCCGGGACTAGCGCCTCCTACGAGCAGTACTTC
CASSSYAGTSASYEQYF
>many|TRBJ2-7|-|TRBV5-1|14
TGCGCCAGCAGCTTGTCCCAGGGAACCTACGAGCAGTACTTC
CASSLSQGTYEQYF
>few|TRBJ2-1|TRBD2|TRBV20-1|15
TGCAGTGCTACTCGGGAGGACCTTCGGAACAATGAGCAGTTCTTC
CSATREDLRNNEQFF
>few|TRBJ2-7|-|TRBV10-3|17
TGTGCCATCAGACGACATGGGGCTGGGGACGAATCGTACGAGCAGTACTTC
CAIRRHGAGDESYEQYF
>many|TRBJ2-7|-|TRBV5-1|17
TGCGCCAGCAGCTTTTGGGTTAGCGGGACAGGGCGGGACGAGCAGTACTTC
CASSFWVSGTGRDEQYF
>once|TRBJ2-1|-|TRBV4-1|15
TGCGCCAGCAGCCAGGGTAGCGGAACCTACAATGAGCAGTTCTTC
CASSQGSGTYNEQFF
>many|TRBJ2-3|TRBD2|TRBV2|13
TGTGCCAGCAGTGAAGCTAGCGGGGGATGGCAGTATTTT
CASSEASGGWQYF
>few|TRBJ2-7|-|TRBV11-2|16
TGTGCCAGCAGCTTACCGGCGGGAATTAGCTCCTACGAGCAGTACTTC
CASSLPAGISSYEQYF
>many|TRBJ2-1|-|TRBV3-1|14
TGTGCCAGCAGCCAAGACGTAGGGGCGGATGAGCAGTTCTTC
CASSQDVGADEQFF
>many|TRBJ2-2|TRBD2|TRBV11-2|16
TGTGCCAGCAGCTTTGGAGCGAGCGGGAGAACCGGGGAGCTGTTTTTT
CASSFGASGRTGELFF
>-|TRBJ1-4|TRBD1|TRBV6-1|14
TGTGCCAGCAAACAGGGGGCGGTTAATGAAAAACTGTTTTTT
CASKQGAVNEKLFF
>-|TRBJ1-2|TRBD1|TRBV10-3|15
TGTGCCATCAGTGACCCGGGACAGGGGGACTATGGCTACACCTTC
CAISDPGQGDYGYTF
>few|TRBJ1-5|TRBD1|TRBV6-2/TRBV6-3|13
TGTGCCAGCAGTTGGGACAGGTATCAGCCCCAGCATTTT
CASSWDRYQPQHF
>-|TRBJ2-1|TRBD2|TRBV15|16
TGTGCCACCAGCGCTTCTAGCGGGATCACCTACAATGAGCAGTTCTTC
CATSASSGITYNEQFF
>many|TRBJ1-6|-|TRBV7-2|16
TGTGCCAGCAGCTTTTGGGCGGGAGAAGGTGATTCACCCCTCCACTTT
CASSFWAGEGDSPLHF
>-|TRBJ1-1|-|TRBV6-5|11
TGTGCCAGCAGTTACATGTCTGAAGCTTTCTTT
CASSYMSEAFF
>many|TRBJ2-1|TRBD1|TRBV29-1|14
TGCAGCGCAATTCCCGGGACAGGGAACAATGAGCAGTTCTTC
CSAIPGTGNNEQFF
>-|TRBJ1-4|-|TRBV3-1|16
TGTGCCAGCAGCCAAGATAGGGGGGGGCCTAATGAAAAACTGTTTTTT
CASSQDRGGPNEKLFF
>many|TRBJ2-1|TRBD2|TRBV7-9|16
TGTGCCAGCAGCTTAACACTAGCGGGAGGGTACAATGAGCAGTTCTTC
CASSLTLAGGYNEQFF
>many|TRBJ2-7|-|TRBV5-1|14
TGCACCAGCAGCTTGGGCCAGGGGATCCACGAGCAGTACTTC
CTSSLGQGIHEQYF
>many|TRBJ2-1|TRBD2|TRBV20-1|15
TGCAGTGCCGAAGCCACTAGCGGGAGCCTCCATGAGCAGTTCTTC
CSAEATSGSLHEQFF
>-|TRBJ2-5|TRBD2|TRBV7-2|14
TGTGCCAGCAGCCCGCGGGGGAATCAAGAGACCCAGTACTTC
CASSPRGNQETQYF
>many|TRBJ2-1|-|TRBV10-3|14
TGTGCCATCACGGACCTAAGCTCCTACAATGAGCAGTTCTTC
CAITDLSSYNEQFF
>many|TRBJ2-1|-|TRBV2|23
TGTGCCAGCAGTGAGTTGGCAGGGGCCCGTGTATCCACCTTTAGTGTAGCCTACAATGAGCAGTTCTTC
CASSELAGARVSTFSVAYNEQFF
>many|TRBJ2-1|-|TRBV27|14
TGTGCCAGCATAAAAGGGGGGGCCTACAATGAGCAGTTCTTC
CASIKGGAYNEQFF
>-|TRBJ2-1|TRBD1|TRBV6-2/TRBV6-3|16
TGTGCCAGCTGGGACAGACTCGGAAAAAAAAACAATGAGCAGTTCTTC
CASWDRLGKKNNEQFF
>many|TRBJ1-4|-|TRBV28|14
TGTGCCAGCAGCGAAATCCGGACAGCTGAAAAACTGTTTTTT
CASSEIRTAEKLFF
>-|TRBJ1-4|-|TRBV5-1|14
TGCGCCAGCAGCACCACAGCAACTAATGAAAAACTGTTTTTT
CASSTTATNEKLFF
>-|TRBJ2-2|-|TRBV29-1|14
TGCAGCGTTGACAGGCAGGGGGGGATCGGGGAGCTGTTTTTT
CSVDRQGGIGELFF
>many|TRBJ2-2|-|TRBV11-2|15
TGTGCCAGCAGCTTACTGGCCCCAGGGACCGGGGAGCTGTTTTTT
CASSLLAPGTGELFF
>-|TRBJ2-3|-|TRBV24-1|14
TGTGCCACCAGGGGGGGAACCAGCACAGATACGCAGTATTTT
CATRGGTSTDTQYF
>few|TRBJ2-2|-|TRBV27|16
TGTGCCAGCAGCCCCCAGGAGCAGGAGAACACCGGGGAGCTGTTTTTT
CASSPQEQENTGELFF
>-|TRBJ2-5|TRBD2|TRBV15|17
TGTGCCACCAGCAGAGCCTTCAGGACTAGCGCATGGGAGACCCAGTACTTC
CATSRAFRTSAWETQYF
>-|TRBJ2-1|TRBD2|TRBV27|15
TGTGCCAGCAGTTTTACTAGCGGGAGACCCCATGAGCAGTTCTTC
CASSFTSGRPHEQFF
>many|TRBJ2-2|-|TRBV3-1|15
TGTGCCAGCAGCCAAGTAAGACGGACCACCGGGGAGCTGTTTTTT
CASSQVRRTTGELFF
>-|TRBJ1-1|-|TRBV6-2/TRBV6-3|15
TGTGCCAGCACTGACCTGGAGGGTAAGAACACTGAAGCTTTCTTT
CASTDLEGKNTEAFF
>-|TRBJ1-3|-|TRBV6-1|15
TGTGCCAGCAGGGAACCAGGGAGCTCTGGAAACACCATATATTTT
CASREPGSSGNTIYF
>many|TRBJ2-1|TRBD2|TRBV2|14
TGTGCCAGCATTGTGACTAGCGCATTGAATGAGCAGTTCTTC
CASIVTSALNEQFF
>-|TRBJ1-2|-|TRBV7-2|13
TGTGCCAGCAGCCCCTCGGGGGGCTATGGCTACACCTTC
CASSPSGGYGYTF
>-|TRBJ2-1|-|TRBV24-1|15
TGTGCCACCAGTGATCGGAGACAGTCCTACAATGAGCAGTTCTTC
CATSDRRQSYNEQFF
>-|TRBJ2-6|TRBD1|TRBV12-3/TRBV12-4|17
TGTGCCAGCAGTCTCGGGACAGGGGGCGCTTGGGCCAACGTCCTGACTTTC
CASSLGTGGAWANVLTF